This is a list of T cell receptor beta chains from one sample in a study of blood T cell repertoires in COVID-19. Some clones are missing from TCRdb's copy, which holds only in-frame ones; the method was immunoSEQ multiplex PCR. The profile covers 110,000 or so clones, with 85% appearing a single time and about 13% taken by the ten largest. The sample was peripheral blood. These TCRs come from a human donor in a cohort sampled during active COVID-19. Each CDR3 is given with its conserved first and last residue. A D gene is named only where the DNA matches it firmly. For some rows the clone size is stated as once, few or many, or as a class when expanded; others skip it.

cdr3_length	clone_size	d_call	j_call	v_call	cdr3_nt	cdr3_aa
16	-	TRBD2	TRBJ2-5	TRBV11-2	TGTGCCAGCAGCTTAGGGGTAGCGGGGGTCCAAGAGACCCAGTACTTC	CASSLGVAGVQETQYF
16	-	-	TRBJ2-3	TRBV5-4	TGTGCCAGCAGCTTGGCCCAGCTAGCACCAGCAGATACGCAGTATTTT	CASSLAQLAPADTQYF
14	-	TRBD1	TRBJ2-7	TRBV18	TGTGCCAGCTCACCAGGGGGACAGGGGAACGAGCAGTACTTC	CASSPGGQGNEQYF
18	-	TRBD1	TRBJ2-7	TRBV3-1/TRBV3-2	TGTGCCAGCAGCCTAATTGGCCGTAGGGACAGGGCCTCCTACGAGCAGTACTTC	CASSLIGRRDRASYEQYF
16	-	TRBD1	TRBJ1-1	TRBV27	TGTGCCAGCAGGGGGACAGGGGGCGGTTTGAACACTGAAGCTTTCTTT	CASRGTGGGLNTEAFF
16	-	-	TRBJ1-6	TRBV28	TGTGCCAGCAGTGGGGCTGTTAGCTCCTATAATTCACCCCTCCACTTT	CASSGAVSSYNSPLHF
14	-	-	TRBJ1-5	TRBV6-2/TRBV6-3	TGTGCCAGCAGTTACTTATCGGGGAATCAGCCCCAGCATTTT	CASSYLSGNQPQHF
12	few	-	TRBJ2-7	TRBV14	TGTGCCAGCAGCTTGCGACAGCTCGAGCAGTACTTC	CASSLRQLEQYF
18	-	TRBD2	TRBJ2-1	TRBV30	TGTGCCTGGAGTGTATATCCCCCCACTAGCGCTCTCTACAATGAGCAGTTCTTC	CAWSVYPPTSALYNEQFF
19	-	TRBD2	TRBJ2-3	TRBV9	TGTGCCAGCAGCGTAGGGGCTAGCGGGGGGCTCGATACGAGGGATACGCAGTATTTT	CASSVGASGGLDTRDTQYF
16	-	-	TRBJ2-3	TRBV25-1	TGTGCCAGCCGGGGCGAGCGCGGGACAGGCACAGATACGCAGTATTTT	CASRGERGTGTDTQYF
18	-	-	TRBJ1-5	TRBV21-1	TGTGCCAGCAGCCATTATTACGGGGACAGGGCCTTTAATCAGCCCCAGCATTTT	CASSHYYGDRAFNQPQHF
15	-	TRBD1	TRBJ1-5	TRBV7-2	TGTGCCAGCAGCTTAGCTACAGGGGGCAATCAGCCCCAGCATTTT	CASSLATGGNQPQHF
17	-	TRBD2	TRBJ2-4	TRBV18	TGTGCCAGCTCACCACCGGGCGGGACTAGCGGGGGAAACATTCAGTACTTC	CASSPPGGTSGGNIQYF
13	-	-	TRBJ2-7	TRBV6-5	TGTGCCAGTGCCCGGGGGGCAGTCTACGAGCAGTACTTC	CASARGAVYEQYF
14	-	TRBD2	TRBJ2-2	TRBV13	TGTGCCAGCGCCCACGGGCGGGGGATCGGGGAGCTGTTTTTT	CASAHGRGIGELFF
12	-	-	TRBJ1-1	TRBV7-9	TGTGCCAGCAGCTTAGTGGCAGGAAAAGCTTTCTTT	CASSLVAGKAFF
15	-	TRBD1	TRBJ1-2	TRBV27	TGTGCCAGCAGTTTATCTGGGACAGTGCGCTATGGCTACACCTTC	CASSLSGTVRYGYTF